This is a list of T cell receptor beta chains from one sample in a study of T cell responses to AZD1222 COVID-19 vaccine. Method: immunoSEQ multiplex PCR; TCRdb's copy keeps in-frame clones and lacks some. The sample contains 160,000 or so clones, around nine tenths of which appear only once. The sequences come from peripheral blood, collected on day 0 of AZD1222 vaccination. Receptors originate from an adult in good health. Each CDR3 is given without its conserved first and last residue. A D gene is named only where the DNA matches it firmly.

TRBV4-2	-	ASSRSTVEGIPYEQY
TRBV19	TRBD1	ASNQGASEAF
TRBV6-1	-	ASSEVGTVWAYEQY
TRBV30	TRBD1	AWTRDRGTEAF
TRBV7-9	TRBD1	ASSPGTGGARVYGYT
TRBV3-1/TRBV3-2	-	ASSQVHSNQPQH
TRBV11-1	-	ASSPQGSEAF
TRBV19	-	ASSLLDQGSEQY
TRBV12-3/TRBV12-4	-	ASSLGAYEQY
TRBV12-3/TRBV12-4	-	ASRIRSSYEQY
TRBV19	TRBD2	ASSIVLAGAFTDTQY
TRBV11-2	TRBD2	ASSLGASGIVEF
TRBV7-9	TRBD2	ASSLGGLAGRPAQY
TRBV6-5	-	ASSLPRRAQETQY
TRBV11-2	TRBD1	ASSLRLTGMKNIQY
TRBV5-6	-	ASSLVVNYEQY
TRBV7-6	TRBD2	ASSPTFGASGRWVEQF
TRBV6-6	TRBD2	ASSSGTSGMGDTQY
TRBV25-1	-	ASRSNFEAF
TRBV5-6	-	ASSPRPHSGGSDEQY
TRBV5-1	-	ASSTLGEINYGYT
TRBV6-5	TRBD1	ASRTGGIFTEAF
TRBV2	-	ASSEAGVEGYT
TRBV6-5	-	ASSPLRDGNQPQH
TRBV5-1	-	ASSLEPDYGYT
TRBV6-1	-	ASSEFGGGEQY
TRBV5-6	TRBD1	ASSRQGTIMNTEAF